This is a list of T cell receptor beta chains from one sample in a study of blood T cells in healthy people across ages. TCRdb called the 5' RACE reads again in MiXCR, with one record for every CDR3 protein. The sample shows 1.5 million to 2 million distinct CDR3 sequences, about 35% of them seen only once. The sequencing sample was made of blood. The source is a woman aged 30 to 39 in good health. Both conserved end residues are part of each CDR3. The D gene is left open where the match is weak. Clone size is not always given. Where it is, it says once, few, many or a class for expanded clones.

abundance | j_gene | v_gene | d_gene | CDR3nt | CDR3aa
many | TRBJ2-5 | TRBV27 | NA | TGTGCCAGCAGTTCCCTCTCCCAGGGTTTCCAAGAGACCCAGTACTTC | CASSSLSQGFQETQYF
few | TRBJ2-7 | TRBV20-1 | TRBD2 | TGCAGTGCTAGAGCGAGCGGGGGGGCTTCCGAGCAGTACTTC | CSARASGGASEQYF
many | TRBJ2-5 | TRBV20-1 | NA | TGCAGTCCGATCAGAAACCAAGAGACCCAGTACTTC | CSPIRNQETQYF
few | TRBJ1-2 | TRBV3-1 | NA | TGTGCCAGCAGCCCGTGGACGGAGCTCTATGGCTACACCTTC | CASSPWTELYGYTF
NA | TRBJ2-7 | TRBV11-1 | TRBD1 | TGTGCCAGCAGCCGGACAGGGGTTTTCCACGAGCAGTACTTC | CASSRTGVFHEQYF
NA | TRBJ2-7 | TRBV4-1 | TRBD1 | TGCGCCAGCAGCCATCCCAGGGGGCATAACGAGCAGTACTTC | CASSHPRGHNEQYF
NA | TRBJ1-4 | TRBV5-1 | TRBD1 | TGCGCCAGCAGCGGCGGACAGGCAACTAATGAAAAACTGTTTTTT | CASSGGQATNEKLFF
NA | TRBJ2-7 | TRBV20-1 | NA | TGCAGTGCTGGGGAAAAGTTTAACTACCTCTGGGACGAGCAGTACTTC | CSAGEKFNYLWDEQYF
few | TRBJ2-2 | TRBV6-5 | NA | TGTGCCAGCAGGGAGGGGGGGCGAGATAGCGGGGAGCTGTTTTTT | CASREGGRDSGELFF
NA | TRBJ2-1 | TRBV10-3 | NA | TGTGCCATCAGTGAATTAACAGGGACTACCGTCAATGAGCAGTTCTTC | CAISELTGTTVNEQFF
many | TRBJ2-1 | TRBV29-1 | TRBD2 | TGCAGCGCTGGGCAGCGGGAGAAAACACTTGAGCAGTTCTTC | CSAGQREKTLEQFF
NA | TRBJ2-5 | TRBV20-1 | TRBD2 | TGCAGTGCCCTAGCGGAGACGAAAGAGACCCAGTACTTC | CSALAETKETQYF
NA | TRBJ1-2 | TRBV6-6 | NA | TGTGCCAGCAGTGACGCTGAAGGGGCTAACTATGGCTACACCTTC | CASSDAEGANYGYTF
NA | TRBJ2-1 | TRBV9 | TRBD1 | TGTGCCAGCAGCGTAGCCGGGGCGGGACAGGGTTACAATGAGCAGTTCTTC | CASSVAGAGQGYNEQFF
few | TRBJ1-4 | TRBV12-3/TRBV12-4 | TRBD1 | TGTGCCAGCACCCCGGGACAGGTTAATGAAAAACTGTTTTTT | CASTPGQVNEKLFF
few | TRBJ2-1 | TRBV4-1 | NA | TGCGCCAGCAGCCAAGGGGGGAGCCCCTACAATGAGCAGTTCTTC | CASSQGGSPYNEQFF
NA | TRBJ2-1 | TRBV7-2 | NA | TGTGCCAGCAGCTCCTATCTAACAAGTTACAATGAGCAGTTCTTC | CASSSYLTSYNEQFF
NA | TRBJ2-3 | TRBV5-6 | NA | TGTGCCAGCAGCCCAGAGCGGAGGTTAAGCGCAGATACGCAGTATTTT | CASSPERRLSADTQYF
NA | TRBJ1-1 | TRBV20-1 | NA | TGCAGTGCTAGAGATAGGGTGACGGGCCAGAACACTGAAGCTTTCTTT | CSARDRVTGQNTEAFF
few | TRBJ2-5 | TRBV7-6 | NA | TGTGCCAGCAGCTTAGCCGCTGGGCTAGCGAGAGAAGAGACCCAGTACTTC | CASSLAAGLAREETQYF
few | TRBJ2-4 | TRBV28 | NA | TGTGCCAGCAGCCCCCGGGACCTAGCCAAAAACATTCAGTACTTC | CASSPRDLAKNIQYF
many | TRBJ2-7 | TRBV5-1 | NA | TGCGCCAGCAGCTTGGATTGGGGGATCTCCTACGAGCAGTACTTC | CASSLDWGISYEQYF
NA | TRBJ1-5 | TRBV10-3 | NA | TGTGCCATCAGTGAGAGGAGGGCGGGACAGCCCCAGCATTTT | CAISERRAGQPQHF
NA | TRBJ1-2 | TRBV18 | NA | TGTGCCAGCTCACCGACCCTTGGACAGTCTAACTATGGCTACACCTTC | CASSPTLGQSNYGYTF
few | TRBJ2-1 | TRBV28 | TRBD2 | TGTGCCAGCAGCCCCAGCGGGAGGGCCCGTGATGAGCAGTTCTTC | CASSPSGRARDEQFF
few | TRBJ2-5 | TRBV2 | TRBD1 | TGTGCCAGCAGTGTCCGCGGGTGGACAGGGACGGAAGAGACCCAGTACTTC | CASSVRGWTGTEETQYF
few | TRBJ2-4 | TRBV29-1 | NA | TGCAGCGTTGAAGATCTGGTATTAGCCAAAAACATTCAGTACTTC | CSVEDLVLAKNIQYF
NA | TRBJ2-3 | TRBV28 | NA | TGTGCCAGCAGGGCAACCTCCTGCACAGGGAACACAGATACGCAGTATTTT | CASRATSCTGNTDTQYF
NA | TRBJ2-2 | TRBV10-3 | NA | TGTGCCATCAGTGACAGTGTGGAAACCGGGGAGCTGTTTTTT | CAISDSVETGELFF
NA | TRBJ1-5 | TRBV24-1 | NA | TGTGCCACCAGTGAGCAGGGTCCCCAGCATTTT | CATSEQGPQHF
NA | TRBJ1-4 | TRBV5-1 | TRBD1 | TGCGCCAGCAGCACAGGGGCTGCGGCTTATGAAAAACTGTTTTTT | CASSTGAAAYEKLFF
many | TRBJ2-5 | TRBV6-2/TRBV6-3 | TRBD2 | TGTGCCAGCAGTTACCCTTTCGAGCGGGGGGTTCAAGAGACCCAGTACTTC | CASSYPFERGVQETQYF
NA | TRBJ1-1 | TRBV29-1 | NA | TGCAGCGTTGAAGAGTTATTTGGGCAGGGCCAGAACACTGAAGCTTTCTTT | CSVEELFGQGQNTEAFF
NA | TRBJ1-1 | TRBV11-2 | NA | TGTGCCAGCAGCTTAGATAGGGCGGGGATGAACACTGAAGCTTTCTTT | CASSLDRAGMNTEAFF
many | TRBJ2-1 | TRBV20-1 | NA | TGCAGTGCTAGAGATGGAGGGGGCCCGGCCAATGAGCAGTTCTTC | CSARDGGGPANEQFF
NA | TRBJ1-6 | TRBV7-8 | NA | TGTGCCAGCAGCTTAAGTCCTAATTCACCCCGCCACTTT | CASSLSPNSPRHF
few | TRBJ2-5 | TRBV12-3/TRBV12-4 | TRBD2 | TGTGCCAGCAGTTTAAAAGGGACTAGCGGGACCCAAGAGACCCAGTACTTC | CASSLKGTSGTQETQYF
many | TRBJ2-1 | TRBV7-9 | TRBD2 | TGTGCCAGCAGCCAGGGACTAGCGGGAGCTTACGATGAGCAGTTCTTC | CASSQGLAGAYDEQFF
many | TRBJ1-2 | TRBV4-1 | TRBD1 | TGCGCCAGCACTCGGTTAGGGACAGGGAGTTATGGCTACACCTTC | CASTRLGTGSYGYTF
NA | TRBJ1-4 | TRBV10-3 | NA | TGTGCCATCAGTGATGGGGGACGTAATGAAAAACTGTTTTTT | CAISDGGRNEKLFF
NA | TRBJ1-2 | TRBV7-9 | NA | TGTGCCAGCAGCTTAGACCATGAACCTAACTATGGCTACACCTTC | CASSLDHEPNYGYTF
NA | TRBJ1-1 | TRBV4-2 | NA | TGTGCCTGCAGCCAACATCATTTAGCGGGGAACCAGAACGTCGGTTTCTTT | CACSQHHLAGNQNVGFF
NA | TRBJ2-3 | TRBV15 | NA | TGTGCCACCAGCAGAGATCCGGGGGGCACAGGTACGCAGTATTTT | CATSRDPGGTGTQYF
NA | TRBJ2-5 | TRBV2 | NA | TGTGCCGGCTCTGACGACAGGAAGGAGACCCAGTACTTC | CAGSDDRKETQYF
NA | TRBJ2-7 | TRBV5-1 | TRBD1 | TGCGCCAGCAGCTTCTCGACAGGGGGCTCGTACGAGCAGTACTTC | CASSFSTGGSYEQYF
NA | TRBJ1-1 | TRBV20-1 | NA | TGCAGTGCTAAGGGGACCGCAGGTGGAGACACTGAAGCTTTCTTT | CSAKGTAGGDTEAFF
few | TRBJ2-3 | TRBV5-1 | TRBD1 | TGCGCCAGCAGCTTGGGCGCGGCAGGGGGCATAGATACGCAGTATTTT | CASSLGAAGGIDTQYF
NA | TRBJ2-6 | TRBV27 | NA | TGTGCCAGCAGTTTATTAGCCCGTCCTGGGGCCAACGTCCTGACTTTC | CASSLLARPGANVLTF
NA | TRBJ2-1 | TRBV7-2 | TRBD2 | TGTGCCTGCAGCTCCGCGCGGGGGAATGAGCAGTTCTTC | CACSSARGNEQFF
many | TRBJ2-5 | TRBV29-1 | NA | TGCAGCGTCCCGGGGGAGACCCAAGAGACCCAGTACTTC | CSVPGETQETQYF
NA | TRBJ1-2 | TRBV28 | TRBD1 | TGTGCCAGCGATGGTTCCAGGGGGATCTATGGCTACACCTTC | CASDGSRGIYGYTF
NA | TRBJ2-5 | TRBV5-6 | NA | TGTGCCAGCAGCTTGTCCGAGAGCAGGGAAGAGACCCAGTACTTC | CASSLSESREETQYF
NA | TRBJ2-3 | TRBV20-1 | TRBD2 | TGCAGTACTTCGACTAGCGGGAGGGCAGATACGCAGTATTTT | CSTSTSGRADTQYF
NA | TRBJ1-5 | TRBV6-6 | NA | TGTGCCAGCAGACAGGCGTTTAATCAGCCCCAGCATTTT | CASRQAFNQPQHF
NA | TRBJ2-5 | TRBV6-5 | NA | TGTGCCAGCAGTTACTCGCCGAAACAGTCAAGGAGGGGGGCGCGAGAGACCCAGTACTTC | CASSYSPKQSRRGARETQYF
NA | TRBJ2-7 | TRBV6-6 | TRBD1 | TGTGCCAGCAGTTACTCGACAGGGAATGGAGAGCAGTACTTC | CASSYSTGNGEQYF
NA | TRBJ2-1 | TRBV4-2 | NA | TGTACCAGCAGCCAAGACACGGGGGAGGTCAATGAGCAGTTCTTC | CTSSQDTGEVNEQFF
few | TRBJ2-7 | TRBV27 | TRBD1 | TGTGCCAGCAGCCGTTCCCAGGGGGCGGACTACGAGCAGTACTTC | CASSRSQGADYEQYF